This T cell receptor beta chain was obtained from a study of T cells in Graves' hyperthyroidism and ophthalmopathy. What was amplified from RNA transcripts were TCR beta CDR3 regions. First-round RT-PCR of the TCR CDR3 relied on the HTBI primer set. Each CDR3 protein is one row after TCRdb ran MiXCR on the multiplex PCR reads. Of 500,000 to 550,000 distinct CDR3 sequences listed, roughly 21% are singletons. Clinical Activity Scores of at least 3, NOSPECS grades of at least 4 and durations under 3 months characterized ophthalmopathy patients. Patients were excluded because of uncontrolled infection, other autoimmune disease, pregnancy or lactation. Germline loops: CDR1 SGHTA, CDR2 FQGNSA. The CDR3 sequence is 14 residues long. V gave up 5 bases and J gave up 3 bases, with 10 bases separating them.

The sequence was obtained from a man aged 35 to 55 with Graves' ophthalmopathy. This chain connects TRBV7-2 to TRBJ2-2; D remains ambiguous. What was sequenced was blood. CDR3 in amino acids: CASSHAPDTGELFF. The CDR3 DNA follows: TGTGCCAGCAGCCATGCTCCGGACACCGGGGAGCTGTTTTTT.